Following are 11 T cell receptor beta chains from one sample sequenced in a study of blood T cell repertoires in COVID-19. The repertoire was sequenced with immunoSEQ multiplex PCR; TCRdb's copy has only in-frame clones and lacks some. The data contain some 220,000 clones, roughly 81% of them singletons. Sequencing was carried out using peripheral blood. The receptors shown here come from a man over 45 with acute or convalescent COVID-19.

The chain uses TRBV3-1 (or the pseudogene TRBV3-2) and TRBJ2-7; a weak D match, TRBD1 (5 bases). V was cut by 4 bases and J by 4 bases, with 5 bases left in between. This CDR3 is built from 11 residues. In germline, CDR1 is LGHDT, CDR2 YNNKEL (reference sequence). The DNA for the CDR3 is TGTGCCAGCAGCCGGACATACGAGCAGTACTTC. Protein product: CASSRTYEQYF.

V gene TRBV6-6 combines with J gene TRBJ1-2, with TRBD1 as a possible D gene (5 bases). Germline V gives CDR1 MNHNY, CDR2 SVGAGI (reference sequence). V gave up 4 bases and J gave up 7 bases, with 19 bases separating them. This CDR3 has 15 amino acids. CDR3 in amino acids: CASSSSTEGLSGYTF. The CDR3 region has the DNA TGTGCCAGCAGTTCCTCGACGGAGGGACTATCTGGCTACACCTTC.

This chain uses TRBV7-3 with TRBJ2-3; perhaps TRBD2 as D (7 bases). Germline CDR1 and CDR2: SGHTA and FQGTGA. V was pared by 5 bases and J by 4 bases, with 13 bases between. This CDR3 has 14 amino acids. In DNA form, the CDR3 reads TGTGCCAGCAGCCGCGCGGGGGCAGCAGATACGCAGTATTTT. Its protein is CASSRAGAADTQYF. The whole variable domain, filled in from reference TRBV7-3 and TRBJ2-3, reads GAGVSQTPSNKVTEKGKYVELRCDPISGHTALYWYRQSLGQGPEFLIYFQGTGAADDSGLPNDRFFAVRPEGSVSTLKIQRTERGDSAVYLCASSRAGAADTQYFGPGTRLTVL.

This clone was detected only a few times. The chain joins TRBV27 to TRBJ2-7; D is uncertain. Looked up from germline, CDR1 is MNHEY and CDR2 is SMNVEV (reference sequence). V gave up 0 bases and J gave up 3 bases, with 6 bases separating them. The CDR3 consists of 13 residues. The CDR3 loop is CASSLSNGYEQYF. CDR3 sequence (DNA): TGTGCCAGCAGTTTATCAAACGGCTACGAGCAGTACTTC.

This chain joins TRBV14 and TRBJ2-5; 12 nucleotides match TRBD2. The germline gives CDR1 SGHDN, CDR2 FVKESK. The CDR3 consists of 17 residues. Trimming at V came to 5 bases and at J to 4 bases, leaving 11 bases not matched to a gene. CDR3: CASSYFPGLAGGETQYF. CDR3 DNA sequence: TGTGCCAGCAGCTATTTTCCGGGACTAGCGGGTGGAGAGACCCAGTACTTC.

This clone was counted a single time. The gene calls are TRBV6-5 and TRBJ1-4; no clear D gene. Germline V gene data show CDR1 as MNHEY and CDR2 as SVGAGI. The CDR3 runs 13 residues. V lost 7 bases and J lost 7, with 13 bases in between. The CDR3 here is CASINWGGEKLFF. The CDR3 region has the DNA TGTGCCAGCATTAACTGGGGAGGTGAAAAACTGTTTTTT.

The CDR3 here is CASSTPSTDTQYF. The CDR3 DNA reads TGTGCCAGTAGTACCCCAAGCACAGATACGCAGTATTTT. The genes are TRBV19 and TRBJ2-3; D not resolved. From germline, CDR1 is LNHDA and CDR2 SQIVND (reference sequence). The CDR3 has 13 amino acids. Trimming cost V 4 bases and J 0 bases, with 5 bases left between them.

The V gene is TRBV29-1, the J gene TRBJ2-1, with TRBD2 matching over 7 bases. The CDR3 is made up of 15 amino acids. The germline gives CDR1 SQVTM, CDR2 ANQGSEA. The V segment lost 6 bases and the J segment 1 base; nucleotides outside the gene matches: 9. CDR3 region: CSVRLGGRSYNEQFF. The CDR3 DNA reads TGCAGCGTCAGGTTGGGCGGGAGATCCTACAATGAGCAGTTCTTC.

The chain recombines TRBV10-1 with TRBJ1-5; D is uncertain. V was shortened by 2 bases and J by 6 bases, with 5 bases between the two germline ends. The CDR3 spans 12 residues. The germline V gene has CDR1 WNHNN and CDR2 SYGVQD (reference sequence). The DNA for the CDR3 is TGCGCCAGCAGTGAGCCGGGTCAGCCCCAGCATTTT. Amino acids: CASSEPGQPQHF.

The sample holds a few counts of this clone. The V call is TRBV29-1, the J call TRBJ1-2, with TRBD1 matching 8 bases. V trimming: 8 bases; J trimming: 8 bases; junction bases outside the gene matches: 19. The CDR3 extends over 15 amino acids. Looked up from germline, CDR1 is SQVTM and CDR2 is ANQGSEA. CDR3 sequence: CSSRSPGQAPGGYTF. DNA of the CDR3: TGCAGCTCACGCTCCCCGGGACAGGCGCCGGGGGGCTACACCTTC.

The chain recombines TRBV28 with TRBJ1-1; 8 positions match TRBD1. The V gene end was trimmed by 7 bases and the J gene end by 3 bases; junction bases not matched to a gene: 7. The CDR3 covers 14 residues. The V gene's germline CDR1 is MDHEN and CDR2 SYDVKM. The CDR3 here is CASTPPRGHTEAFF. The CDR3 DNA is TGTGCCAGCACCCCCCCCAGGGGGCACACTGAAGCTTTCTTT.